A selection of T cell receptor beta chains follows, all from one sample in a study of cytomegalovirus exposure and HLA in healthy donors. Clones were read by immunoSEQ multiplex PCR, and TCRdb kept only the in-frame ones, dropping some. The table records roughly 23,000 clones, over 65% of them present only once. Sequencing was done on a sample of PBMCs. Receptors were obtained from a man aged 60 to 75 in good health and CMV-seronegative. Each CDR3 is given with its conserved first and last residue. A D gene is named only where the DNA matches it firmly. Clone sizes are given selectively: once, few, many, or a class where the clone is expanded.

few	TRBD2	TRBV10-1	TRBJ2-1	TGCGCCAGCAGTGAGTCCGAGACTAGCTTCTTC	CASSESETSFF
-	TRBD2	TRBV6-6	TRBJ2-5	TGTGCCAGCACCCTGACTAGCGGGTCCCAAGAGACCCAGTACTTC	CASTLTSGSQETQYF
-	-	TRBV15	TRBJ2-7	TGTGCCACCAGCAGAGAGGGCAGATCATCCTACGAGCAGTACTTC	CATSREGRSSYEQYF
-	-	TRBV15	TRBJ2-4	TGTGCCACCAGCAGAGATCAATTGGACATAGACATTCAGTACTTC	CATSRDQLDIDIQYF
-	-	TRBV11-3	TRBJ2-5	TGTGCCAGCAGTTTAGGGGCTACAGAGACCCAGTACTTC	CASSLGATETQYF
-	-	TRBV5-4	TRBJ2-7	TGTGCCAGCAGCTCCCCGGGTAGCGGCTCCTACGAGCAGTACTTC	CASSSPGSGSYEQYF
-	-	TRBV9	TRBJ1-6	TGTGCCAGCTGCAGCCCCGGAGGACAGTCCTATAATTCACCCCTCCACTTT	CASCSPGGQSYNSPLHF
-	-	TRBV7-8	TRBJ1-4	TGTGCCAGCAGCTCGGCCAGGGATTCGACTAATGAAAAACTGTTTTTT	CASSSARDSTNEKLFF
-	-	TRBV6-5	TRBJ2-7	TGTGCCAGCAGAGCCGCCACAGGGAGCAACGAGCAGTACTTC	CASRAATGSNEQYF
-	-	TRBV14	TRBJ2-7	TGTGCCAGCAGCCAAGGGACATACGAGCAGTACTTC	CASSQGTYEQYF
-	TRBD1	TRBV29-1	TRBJ2-4	TGCAGCGCGGCCGTCGGGACAGGGTATCGAGCCAAAAACATTCAGTACTTC	CSAAVGTGYRAKNIQYF
-	-	TRBV18	TRBJ2-7	TGTGCCAGCTCACCACAGGGGGTCAGCTCCTACGAGCAGTACTTC	CASSPQGVSSYEQYF
-	-	TRBV4-1	TRBJ1-5	TGCGCCAGCAGCCAAGGACAGGATGTTGGTTGTCGCCAGCATTTT	CASSQGQDVGCRQHF
large	TRBD1	TRBV5-1	TRBJ1-2	TGCGCCAGCAGCCCATGGACAGGACCTTATGGCTACACCTTC	CASSPWTGPYGYTF
-	-	TRBV7-9	TRBJ1-1	TGTTCCAGCAGCTTAGGAGTGAACACTGAAGCTTTCTTT	CSSSLGVNTEAFF
once	TRBD1	TRBV4-2	TRBJ1-5	TGTGCCAGCAGCCCACAGGGGGGTGGCAATCAGCCCCAGCATTTT	CASSPQGGGNQPQHF
-	TRBD1	TRBV7-6	TRBJ2-5	TGTGCCAGCAGCCGAAGACAGGGGGGAGAGACCCAGTACTTC	CASSRRQGGETQYF
-	-	TRBV10-3	TRBJ2-5	TGTGCCATCAGTGCGAAAGGACACAGGGATCAAGAGACCCAGTACTTC	CAISAKGHRDQETQYF
-	-	TRBV5-1	TRBJ2-3	TGCGCCAGCAGGCCCTCTGCTAGCATGTCTAGCACAGATACGCAGTATTTT	CASRPSASMSSTDTQYF
-	-	TRBV27	TRBJ1-2	TGTGCCAGCAGTCTTACGTCGGTTCGGGGTTATGGCTACACCTTC	CASSLTSVRGYGYTF
-	-	TRBV28	TRBJ2-7	TGTGCCAGCAGAAACGACAGGATCGGCGAGCAGTACTTC	CASRNDRIGEQYF
-	TRBD1	TRBV30	TRBJ2-7	TGTGCCTGGGCTGGGACAGCCAAATCGTACGAGCAGTACTTC	CAWAGTAKSYEQYF
once	-	TRBV29-1	TRBJ2-1	TGCACCGCCCGAGGAAGCTCCTACAATGAGCAGTTCTTC	CTARGSSYNEQFF
-	TRBD2	TRBV5-1	TRBJ2-2	TGCGCCAGCAGCTTGCACGCTAGCGGGGGAGCCACCGGGGAGCTGTTTTTT	CASSLHASGGATGELFF
-	-	TRBV7-2	TRBJ1-5	TGTGCCAGCAGCTTAGAGATGAGGCAGCCCCAGCATTTT	CASSLEMRQPQHF
-	TRBD1	TRBV6-1	TRBJ1-1	TGTGCCAGCAGTGCGGTGACAGGGGCGAACACTGAAGCTTTCTTT	CASSAVTGANTEAFF
once	TRBD1	TRBV30	TRBJ1-5	TGTGCCTGGTCCCGGGACAGGGGTGGTAATCAGCCCCAGCATTTT	CAWSRDRGGNQPQHF
-	-	TRBV7-2	TRBJ1-1	TGTGCCAGCAGCATACAGGTGAACACTGAAGCTTTCTTT	CASSIQVNTEAFF
once	-	TRBV7-9	TRBJ1-6	TGTGCCAGCAGCTTAGGGAGCTCCTATAATTCACCCCTCCACTTT	CASSLGSSYNSPLHF
-	-	TRBV4-1	TRBJ2-7	TGCGCCAGCAGCCAAGAACCTAGGACACCGGGCTACGAGCAGTACTTC	CASSQEPRTPGYEQYF